The 20 T cell receptor beta chains in this list originate from one sample, sequenced in a study of blood T cell repertoires in COVID-19. Sequencing was performed with immunoSEQ multiplex PCR; in TCRdb, only in-frame clones are kept and a portion is missing. Of roughly 260,000 clones in the sample, about 89% were seen once. Sequencing was carried out using peripheral blood. These receptors were collected from a man aged 40-49 years who had recovered from COVID-19.

J is TRBJ2-7 and V is TRBV5-1, with 9 bases matching TRBD2. The CDR3 totals 16 residues. J was trimmed by 0 bases and V by 0 bases; bases with no gene match: 4. Germline loops: CDR1 SGHRS, CDR2 YFSETQ. Written as DNA, the CDR3 is TGCGCCAGCAGCTTGGCCCCAGCGGGAGGCTCCTACGAGCAGTACTTC. Translated: CASSLAPAGGSYEQYF.

The chain joins TRBV29-1 to TRBJ2-5; D remains unclear. Germline CDR1 reads SQVTM; CDR2 reads ANQGSEA. This CDR3 is 16 amino acids long. The V end lost 0 bases, the J end lost 5 bases, and 19 bases lay between the germline ends. CDR3 sequence (DNA): TGCAGCGTTGAAGATGCCCGGCGGCAGCCCCGGGAGACCCAGTACTTC. Translated: CSVEDARRQPRETQYF.

The rearrangement links TRBV29-1 to TRBJ1-5, with 9 bases matching TRBD1. Germline-derived CDR1 and CDR2 are SQVTM and ANQGSEA. V lost 4 bases and J lost 6; bases outside the gene matches: 10. This CDR3 is built from 15 residues. This CDR3 is CSVGGTGRLGQPQHF. Written as DNA, the CDR3 is TGCAGCGTTGGAGGGACAGGGAGGTTAGGTCAGCCCCAGCATTTT.

V is TRBV10-2 and J is TRBJ1-4; D call uncertain. CDR3 size: 12 residues. V was shortened by 10 bases and J by 7 bases, with 13 bases between the two germline ends. Germline CDR1 reads WSHSY; CDR2 reads SAAADI. The CDR3 sequence is CATGLIGEKLFF. Written as DNA, the CDR3 is TGCGCCACCGGACTTATCGGTGAAAAACTGTTTTTT.

This chain joins TRBV24-1 and TRBJ1-5; D unresolved. The CDR3 is made up of 14 amino acids. Germline V gene sequence: CDR1 KGHDR, CDR2 SFDVKD. V was pared by 9 bases and J by 2 bases, with 13 bases between. The chain's CDR3 is CATHSGQGNQPQHF. The CDR3 DNA sequence: TGTGCCACCCATTCTGGGCAGGGCAATCAGCCCCAGCATTTT.

CDR3 in amino acids: CASSITVAAQLNTEAFF. In DNA, the CDR3 is TGTGCCAGTAGTATAACGGTAGCTGCTCAACTGAACACTGAAGCTTTCTTT. The chain recombines TRBV19 with TRBJ1-1; no firm D call. Trimming removed 2 bases at V and 0 bases at J, with 16 bases between. The germline CDR1 and CDR2 sequences are LNHDA and SQIVND (reference sequence). CDR3 length equals 17 residues.

This clone has just a few counts. V usage is TRBV2 and J usage is TRBJ1-2, with 7 positions matching TRBD1. V lost 4 bases, J lost 3 bases, and 5 bases stayed unmatched. The CDR3 covers 14 residues. Looked up from germline, CDR1 is SNHLY and CDR2 is FYNNEI. The chain's CDR3 is CASSATGNDYGYTF. CDR3 nucleotides: TGTGCCAGCAGTGCGACAGGGAATGACTATGGCTACACCTTC.

The chain has TRBV7-9 and TRBJ1-4; 8 bases align to TRBD1. Germline loops: CDR1 SEHNR, CDR2 FQNEAQ (reference sequence). The V segment lost 3 bases and the J segment 8 bases; nucleotides outside the gene matches: 5. The CDR3 spans 14 residues. For the CDR3, the DNA is TGTGCCAGCAGCTTTGGACAGGGCGGCGAAAAACTGTTTTTT. This codes for CASSFGQGGEKLFF.

The chain has TRBV5-6 and TRBJ2-2, with 9 positions matching TRBD2. V was clipped by 4 bases and J by 1 base; unmatched bases: 5. CDR3 length equals 16 residues. Germline lookup yields CDR1 SGHDT and CDR2 YYEEEE. The CDR3 loop is CASSRLAAWNTGELFF. The CDR3 DNA follows: TGTGCCAGCAGCCGACTAGCGGCCTGGAACACCGGGGAGCTGTTTTTT.

The chain combines TRBV9 with TRBJ1-1; no firm D call. The CDR3 runs to 18 residues. Germline values: CDR1 SGDLS, CDR2 YYNGEE. V was clipped by 4 bases and J by 0 bases, with 22 bases between them. The CDR3 reads CASSNPPRLGNMNTEAFF. The DNA for the CDR3 is TGTGCCAGCAGCAACCCCCCCCGGCTGGGCAACATGAACACTGAAGCTTTCTTT.

This chain connects TRBV9 to TRBJ2-5; D possibly corresponds to TRBD2 (6 bases). The V end lost 0 bases, the J end lost 5 bases, and 14 bases lay between the germline ends. The CDR3 sequence is 15 residues long. Germline assignment: CDR1 SGDLS and CDR2 YYNGEE. CDR3 DNA: TGTGCCAGCAGCGTAGGTATTAGCGGTTGGGAGACCCAGTACTTC. Its protein product is CASSVGISGWETQYF. Full variable domain (outside the CDR3, taken from reference TRBV9 and TRBJ2-5): DSGVTQTPKHLITATGQRVTLRCSPRSGDLSVYWYQQSLDQGLQFLIQYYNGEERAKGNILERFSAQQFPDLHSELNLSSLELGDSALYFCASSVGISGWETQYFGPGTRLLVL.

The V and J genes are TRBV16 and TRBJ2-5; the match to TRBD1 covers 8 bases. CDR1 and CDR2 (germline): KGHSY, FQNENV. The CDR3 has 15 amino acids. Unmatched junction bases numbered 5, after V lost 3 bases and J lost 2 bases. As DNA, the CDR3 is TGTGCCAGCAGCCACGGGACAGGCGAACAAGAGACCCAGTACTTC. Residues: CASSHGTGEQETQYF.

This clone was observed at least ten times. The chain uses TRBV30 and TRBJ2-2, with 7 bases matching TRBD2. V lost 0 bases and J lost 5; bases outside the gene matches: 21. CDR3 size: 20 residues. The V gene's germline CDR1 is GTSNPN and CDR2 SVGIG (reference sequence). The CDR3 DNA reads TGTGCCTGGAGTGTACCGCGGGACTATCCCCCTAGACGAGCAACCGGGGAGCTGTTTTTT. Translated: CAWSVPRDYPPRRATGELFF.

The V and J genes are TRBV7-9 and TRBJ1-2, with TRBD1 as a possible D gene (6 bases). The CDR3 sequence is 14 residues long. V lost 6 bases to trimming and J lost 8 bases, with 19 bases between them. Germline V CDR1 and CDR2: SEHNR, FQNEAQ (reference sequence). The CDR3 DNA is TGTGCCAGCAGGCGGCCCGGGACAAATGGCGGCTACACCTTC. Encoded protein: CASRRPGTNGGYTF.

The chain couples TRBV15 to TRBJ1-4; 8 positions match TRBD1. Germline CDR1 reads LNHNV; CDR2 reads YYDKDF (reference sequence). There are 16 residues in the CDR3. V was clipped by 2 bases and J by 8 bases; unmatched bases: 10. The CDR3 nucleotides are TGTGCCACCAGCAGAAGAGGGGTGGACAGGGCCGAAAAACTGTTTTTT. Protein product: CATSRRGVDRAEKLFF.

The rearrangement joins TRBV9 to TRBJ2-6, with D uncertain. This CDR3 contains 13 residues. Trimming pared 2 bases from V and 3 bases from J, leaving 3 bases between. CDR1 is SGDLS and CDR2 is YYNGEE in the germline V gene. CDR3 sequence (DNA): TGTGCCAGCAGCGTCTTTGGGGCCAACGTCCTGACTTTC. It yields the protein CASSVFGANVLTF.

V is TRBV12-5 and J is TRBJ1-1; no clear D gene. This CDR3 region has 14 residues. V shed 5 bases and J shed 0 bases, with 10 bases lying between them. Germline assignment: CDR1 LGHNT and CDR2 FRNRAP. CDR3 in DNA: TGTGCTAGTGGTGGCGACACCTTGAACACTGAAGCTTTCTTT. Amino acids: CASGGDTLNTEAFF.

This chain uses TRBV19 with TRBJ2-2, with D possibly being TRBD2 (5 bases). The CDR3 totals 15 residues. Per germline, CDR1 LNHDA and CDR2 SQIVND (reference sequence). Trimming stripped 5 bases from V and 1 base from J, with 11 bases between. The CDR3 loop reads CASSQAGRNTGELFF. The CDR3 DNA sequence: TGTGCCAGTAGTCAGGCTGGGAGGAACACCGGGGAGCTGTTTTTT.

As DNA, the CDR3 is TGTGCCAGCAGTGACGTCTTAGCGGGGGGGACCCGGGGAGCTTTCTTT. This codes for CASSDVLAGGTRGAFF. V usage is TRBV2 and J usage is TRBJ1-1, with TRBD1 as a possible D gene (5 bases). Germline V gives CDR1 SNHLY, CDR2 FYNNEI. This CDR3 has 16 residues. Trimming stripped 3 bases from V and 10 bases from J, with 24 bases between.

The chain has TRBV6-5 and TRBJ1-4; perhaps TRBD1 as D (6 bases). Trimming left V 4 bases short and J 6 bases short, with 9 bases between. The CDR3 loop spans 13 amino acids. Looked up from germline, CDR1 is MNHEY and CDR2 is SVGAGI. The CDR3 spells CASSLNRDEKLFF. In DNA form, the CDR3 reads TGTGCCAGCAGTTTGAACAGGGATGAAAAACTGTTTTTT.